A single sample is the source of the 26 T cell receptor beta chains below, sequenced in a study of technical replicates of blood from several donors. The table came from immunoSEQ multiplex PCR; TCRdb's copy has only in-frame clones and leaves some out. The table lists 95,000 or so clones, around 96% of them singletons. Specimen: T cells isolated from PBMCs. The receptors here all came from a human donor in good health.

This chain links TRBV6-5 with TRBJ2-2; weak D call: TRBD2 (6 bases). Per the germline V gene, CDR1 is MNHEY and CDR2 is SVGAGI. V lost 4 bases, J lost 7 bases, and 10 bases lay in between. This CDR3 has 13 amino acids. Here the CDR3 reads CASSWRGDGELFF. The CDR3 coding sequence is TGTGCCAGCAGTTGGAGGGGTGACGGGGAGCTGTTTTTT.

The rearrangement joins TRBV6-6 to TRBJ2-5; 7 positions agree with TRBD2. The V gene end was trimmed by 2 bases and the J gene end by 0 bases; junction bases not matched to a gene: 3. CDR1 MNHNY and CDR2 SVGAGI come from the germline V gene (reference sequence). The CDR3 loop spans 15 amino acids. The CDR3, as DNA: TGTGCCAGCAGTTACCTAGCGGAGTACCAAGAGACCCAGTACTTC. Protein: CASSYLAEYQETQYF.

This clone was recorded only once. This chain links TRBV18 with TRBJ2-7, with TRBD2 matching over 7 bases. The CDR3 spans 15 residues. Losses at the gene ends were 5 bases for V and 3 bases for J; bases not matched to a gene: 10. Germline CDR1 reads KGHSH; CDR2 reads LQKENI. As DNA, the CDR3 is TGTGCCAGCTCAACCCAGAGACTAGCTAACTACGAGCAGTACTTC. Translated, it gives CASSTQRLANYEQYF.

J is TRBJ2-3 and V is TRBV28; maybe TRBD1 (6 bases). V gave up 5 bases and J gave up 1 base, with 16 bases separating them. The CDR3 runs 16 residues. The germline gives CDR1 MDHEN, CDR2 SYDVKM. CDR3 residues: CASSPGQSQRTDTQYF. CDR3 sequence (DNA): TGTGCCAGCAGTCCAGGACAGAGCCAGCGCACAGATACGCAGTATTTT.

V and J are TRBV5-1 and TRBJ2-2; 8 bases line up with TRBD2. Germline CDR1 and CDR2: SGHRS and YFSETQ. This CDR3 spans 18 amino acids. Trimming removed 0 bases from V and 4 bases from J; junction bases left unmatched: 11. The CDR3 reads CASSLGSGTLLGTGELFF. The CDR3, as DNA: TGCGCCAGCAGCTTGGGTAGCGGGACCCTACTGGGCACCGGGGAGCTGTTTTTT.

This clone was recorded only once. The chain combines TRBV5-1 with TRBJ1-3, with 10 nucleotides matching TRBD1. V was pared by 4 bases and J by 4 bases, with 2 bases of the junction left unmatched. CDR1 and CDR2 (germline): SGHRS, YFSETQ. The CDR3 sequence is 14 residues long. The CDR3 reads CASSAGQGGNTIYF. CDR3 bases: TGCGCCAGCAGCGCGGGACAGGGGGGAAACACCATATATTTT.

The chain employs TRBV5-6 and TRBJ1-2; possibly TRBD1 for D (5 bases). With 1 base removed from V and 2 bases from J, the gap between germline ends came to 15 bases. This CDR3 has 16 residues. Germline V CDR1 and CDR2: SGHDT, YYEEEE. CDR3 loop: CASSLWQGSFNYGYTF. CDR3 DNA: TGTGCCAGCAGCTTGTGGCAGGGCAGTTTCAACTATGGCTACACCTTC.

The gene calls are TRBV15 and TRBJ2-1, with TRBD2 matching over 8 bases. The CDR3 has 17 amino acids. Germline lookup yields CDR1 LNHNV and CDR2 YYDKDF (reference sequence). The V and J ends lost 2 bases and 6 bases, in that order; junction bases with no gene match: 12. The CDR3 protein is CATSRKRGGTSSNEQFF. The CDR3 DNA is TGTGCCACCAGCAGAAAGAGAGGGGGGACTAGTAGCAATGAGCAGTTCTTC.

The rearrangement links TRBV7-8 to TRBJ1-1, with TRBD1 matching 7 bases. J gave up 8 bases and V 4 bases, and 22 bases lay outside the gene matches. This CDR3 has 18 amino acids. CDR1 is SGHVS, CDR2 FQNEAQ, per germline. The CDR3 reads CASSWAGGRLSQTVEAFF. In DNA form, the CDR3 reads TGTGCCAGCAGCTGGGCAGGGGGGAGACTTTCACAAACTGTGGAAGCTTTCTTT.

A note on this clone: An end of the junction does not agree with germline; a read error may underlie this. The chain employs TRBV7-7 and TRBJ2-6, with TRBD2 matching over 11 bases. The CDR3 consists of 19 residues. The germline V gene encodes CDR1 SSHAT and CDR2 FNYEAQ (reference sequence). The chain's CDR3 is CASSPTLAGGFSGANVLTF. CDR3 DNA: TGTGCTAGCAGCCCAACGCTAGCGGGAGGATTCTCCGGGGCCAACGTCCTGACTTTC.

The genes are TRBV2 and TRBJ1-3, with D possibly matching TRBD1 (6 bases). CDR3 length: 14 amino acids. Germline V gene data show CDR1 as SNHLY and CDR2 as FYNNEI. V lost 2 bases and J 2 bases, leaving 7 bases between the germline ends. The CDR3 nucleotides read TGTGCCAGCAGTGAATACAGGGCTGGAAACACCATATATTTT. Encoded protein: CASSEYRAGNTIYF. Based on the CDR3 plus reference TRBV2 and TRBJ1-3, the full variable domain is EPEVTQTPSHQVTQMGQEVILRCVPISNHLYFYWYRQILGQKVEFLVSFYNNEISEKSEIFDDQFSVERPDGSNFTLKIRSTKLEDSAMYFCASSEYRAGNTIYFGEGSWLTVV.

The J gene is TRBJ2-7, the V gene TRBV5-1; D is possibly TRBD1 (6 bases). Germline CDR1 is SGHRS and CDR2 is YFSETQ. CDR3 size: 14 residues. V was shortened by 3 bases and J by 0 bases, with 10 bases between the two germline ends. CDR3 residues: CASSSTGFSYEQYF. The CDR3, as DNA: TGCGCCAGCAGCTCGACAGGTTTCTCCTACGAGCAGTACTTC.

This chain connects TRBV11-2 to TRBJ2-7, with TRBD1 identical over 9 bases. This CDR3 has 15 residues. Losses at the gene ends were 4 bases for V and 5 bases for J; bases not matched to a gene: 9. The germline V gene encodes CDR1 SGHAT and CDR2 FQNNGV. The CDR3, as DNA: TGTGCCAGCAGCTCGCGGGGGACAGGGATAGACGAGCAGTACTTC. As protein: CASSSRGTGIDEQYF.

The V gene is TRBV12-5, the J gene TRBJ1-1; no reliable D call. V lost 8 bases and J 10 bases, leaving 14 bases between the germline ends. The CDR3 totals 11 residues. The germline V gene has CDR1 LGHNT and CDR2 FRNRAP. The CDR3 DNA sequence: TGTGCTAGTCTCCATCTTCACGGAGCTTTCTTT. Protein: CASLHLHGAFF.

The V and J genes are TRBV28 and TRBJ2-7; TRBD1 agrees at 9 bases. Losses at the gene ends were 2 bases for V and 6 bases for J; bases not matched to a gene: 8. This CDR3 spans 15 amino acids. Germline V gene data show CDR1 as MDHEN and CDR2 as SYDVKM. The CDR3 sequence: CASSLPGQGFGEQYF. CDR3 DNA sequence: TGTGCCAGCAGTTTACCCGGACAGGGGTTTGGCGAGCAGTACTTC.

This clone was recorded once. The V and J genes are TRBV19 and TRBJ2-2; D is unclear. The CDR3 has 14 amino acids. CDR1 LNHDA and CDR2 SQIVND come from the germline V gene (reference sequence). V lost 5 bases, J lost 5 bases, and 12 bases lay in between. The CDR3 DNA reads TGTGCCAGTAGTGCCTTTCTAGGAACCGGGGAGCTGTTTTTT. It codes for CASSAFLGTGELFF.

The CDR3 nucleotides are TGCGCCAGCAGCTTAACTAGCGGCTACGAGCAGTACTTC. Translating it yields CASSLTSGYEQYF. V gene TRBV5-1 combines with J gene TRBJ2-7; 8 nucleotides align to TRBD2. Germline CDR1 reads SGHRS; CDR2 reads YFSETQ. The V and J ends lost 2 bases and 3 bases, in that order; junction bases with no gene match: 1. The CDR3 loop spans 13 amino acids.

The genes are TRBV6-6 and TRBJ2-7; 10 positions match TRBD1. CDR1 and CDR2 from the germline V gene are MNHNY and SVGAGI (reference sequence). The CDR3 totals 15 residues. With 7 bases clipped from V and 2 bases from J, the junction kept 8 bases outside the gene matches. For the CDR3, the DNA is TGTGCCAGCACCGACTCCGGGACAGGGGCCTACGAGCAGTACTTC. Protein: CASTDSGTGAYEQYF.

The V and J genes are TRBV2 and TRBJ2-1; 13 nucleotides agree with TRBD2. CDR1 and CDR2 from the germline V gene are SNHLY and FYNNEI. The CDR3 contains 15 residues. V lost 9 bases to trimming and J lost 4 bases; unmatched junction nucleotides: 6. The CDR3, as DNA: TGTGCCAGGAGGGGGACTAGCGGGAAGTACAATGAGCAGTTCTTC. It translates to CARRGTSGKYNEQFF. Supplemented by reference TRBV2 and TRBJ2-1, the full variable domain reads EPEVTQTPSHQVTQMGQEVILRCVPISNHLYFYWYRQILGQKVEFLVSFYNNEISEKSEIFDDQFSVERPDGSNFTLKIRSTKLEDSAMYFCARRGTSGKYNEQFFGPGTRLTVL.

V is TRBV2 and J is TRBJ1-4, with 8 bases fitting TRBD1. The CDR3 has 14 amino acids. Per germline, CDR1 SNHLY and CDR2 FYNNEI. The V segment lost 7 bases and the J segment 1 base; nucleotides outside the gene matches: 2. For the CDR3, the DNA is TGTGCCAGCACCGACAGGGGAACTAATGAAAAACTGTTTTTT. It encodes CASTDRGTNEKLFF.

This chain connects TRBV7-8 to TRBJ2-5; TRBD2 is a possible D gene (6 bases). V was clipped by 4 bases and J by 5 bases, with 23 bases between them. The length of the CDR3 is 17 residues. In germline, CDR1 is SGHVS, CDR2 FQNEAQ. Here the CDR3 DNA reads TGTGCCAGCAGCTCATATCCGGGACTCCAAGGTGGCGAGACCCAGTACTTC. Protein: CASSSYPGLQGGETQYF.

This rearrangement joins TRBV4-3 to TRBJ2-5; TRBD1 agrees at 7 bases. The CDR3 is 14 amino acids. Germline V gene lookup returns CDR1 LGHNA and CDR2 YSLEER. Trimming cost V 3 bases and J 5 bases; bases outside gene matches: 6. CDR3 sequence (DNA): TGCGCCAGCAGCCAGACAGGGCTATCGGAGACCCAGTACTTC. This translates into CASSQTGLSETQYF.

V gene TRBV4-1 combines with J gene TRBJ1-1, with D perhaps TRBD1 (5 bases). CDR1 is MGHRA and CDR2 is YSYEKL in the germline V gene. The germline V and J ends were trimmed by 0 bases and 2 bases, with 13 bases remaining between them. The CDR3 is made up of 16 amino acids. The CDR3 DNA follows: TGCGCCAGCAGCCAAGATCTGACGACAGCCAACACTGAAGCTTTCTTT. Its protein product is CASSQDLTTANTEAFF.

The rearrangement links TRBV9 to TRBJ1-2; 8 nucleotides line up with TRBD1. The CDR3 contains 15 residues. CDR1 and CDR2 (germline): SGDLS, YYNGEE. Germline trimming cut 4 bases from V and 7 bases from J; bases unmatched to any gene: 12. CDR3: CASSPLGGQGPGYTF. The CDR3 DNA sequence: TGTGCCAGCAGCCCCCTGGGAGGACAGGGCCCTGGCTACACCTTC.

This CDR3 is CASSSETGRGYTF. The DNA of the CDR3 is TGTGCCAGCAGCTCTGAGACAGGGAGAGGCTACACCTTC. The chain recombines TRBV7-2 with TRBJ1-2; 7 nucleotides align to TRBD1. The CDR3 consists of 13 residues. Trimming removed 4 bases from V and 8 bases from J; junction bases left unmatched: 7. Germline V CDR1 and CDR2: SGHTA, FQGNSA.

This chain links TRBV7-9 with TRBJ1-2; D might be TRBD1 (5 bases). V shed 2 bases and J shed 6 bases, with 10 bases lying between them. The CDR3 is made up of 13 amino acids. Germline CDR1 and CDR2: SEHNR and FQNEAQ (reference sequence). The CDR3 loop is CASSLTLRDGYTF. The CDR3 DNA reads TGTGCCAGCAGCTTAACCCTCAGGGATGGCTACACCTTC.